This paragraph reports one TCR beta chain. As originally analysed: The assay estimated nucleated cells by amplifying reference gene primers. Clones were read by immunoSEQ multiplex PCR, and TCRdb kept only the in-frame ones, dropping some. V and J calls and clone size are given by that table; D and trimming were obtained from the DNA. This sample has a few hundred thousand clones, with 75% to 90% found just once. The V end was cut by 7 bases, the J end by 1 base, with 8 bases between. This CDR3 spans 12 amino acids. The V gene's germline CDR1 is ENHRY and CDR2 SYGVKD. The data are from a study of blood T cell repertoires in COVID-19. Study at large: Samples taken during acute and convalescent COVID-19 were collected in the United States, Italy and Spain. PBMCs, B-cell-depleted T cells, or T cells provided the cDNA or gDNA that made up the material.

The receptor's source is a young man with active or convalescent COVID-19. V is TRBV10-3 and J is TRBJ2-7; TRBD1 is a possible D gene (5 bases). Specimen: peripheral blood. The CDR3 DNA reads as TGTGCCATCACCCAGGGTTCCTACGAGCAGTACTTC. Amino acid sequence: CAITQGSYEQYF.